The sequence of this T cell receptor beta chain was determined in a study of cytomegalovirus exposure and HLA in healthy donors. Looking at the study overall: T cells numbering about 180 million yielded approximately 100 million unique TCR beta sequences in an earlier analysis.

Details on this clone: The antigen is not known.

Findings and caveats of the study: Later analysis reportedly placed an Asian-associated ancestry cluster below the roughly 670-donor mean in N-insertions. As a later analysis revealed, most CMV-associated TCR beta chains appeared HLA-restricted.

This CDR3 region has 15 residues. 13 Jbeta primers and 60 Vbeta primers were used for the PCR. Measured with immunoSEQ multiplex PCR; TCRdb has only the in-frame clones, and not every one. This sample has roughly 180,000 clones, with approximately 80% found just once. The chain employs TRBV21-1 and TRBJ2-7; no check of the table's D call, TRBD2, against the DNA was made. TRBV21-1 is a known pseudogene. Sequencing used PBMCs. The clonotype originates from a woman between 18 and 30 years old in good health and CMV-seronegative. The CDR3 DNA reads as TGTGCCAGCAGCAAGGGCCCAGCGGGAGTCTGCGAGCAGTACTTC. The encoded protein is CASSKGPAGVCEQYF.